The next 6 T cell receptor beta chains were all read from a single sample in a study of cytomegalovirus exposure and HLA in healthy donors. PCR used 60 Vbeta primers and 13 Jbeta primers. Libraries were prepared by immunoSEQ multiplex PCR; TCRdb keeps only in-frame clonotypes and omits some of them. The sample holds 100,000 to 150,000 clones, approximately 82% seen once. Material: PBMCs. Every receptor here comes from a man aged 18 to 29 in good health and CMV-seropositive.

V and J are TRBV19 and TRBJ1-5, with 8 bases that match TRBD1. The CDR3 has 15 amino acids. Trimming cost V 4 bases and J 1 base; bases outside gene matches: 3. Germline V gives CDR1 LNHDA, CDR2 SQIVND (reference sequence). This CDR3 reads CASSSQGASNQPQHF. In nucleotides, the CDR3 is TGTGCCAGTAGTAGCCAGGGGGCAAGCAATCAGCCCCAGCATTTT.

This chain links TRBV30 with TRBJ2-7, with TRBD2 matching over 7 bases. The length of the CDR3 is 13 residues. With 0 bases clipped from V and 6 bases from J, the junction kept 5 bases outside the gene matches. The germline V gene encodes CDR1 GTSNPN and CDR2 SVGIG (reference sequence). CDR3 coding DNA: TGTGCCTGGAGTGTAAGGGGAGGGCTCGAGCAGTACTTC. This sequence encodes CAWSVRGGLEQYF.

This chain joins TRBV30 and TRBJ2-7; TRBD1 matches at 8 bases. Germline CDR1 and CDR2: GTSNPN and SVGIG (reference sequence). CDR3 length: 14 residues. V was pared by 5 bases and J by 5 bases, with 11 bases of the junction left unmatched. Here the CDR3 reads CAWDGVGQGDEQYF. The CDR3 bases are TGTGCCTGGGACGGTGTAGGACAGGGCGACGAGCAGTACTTC.

The V and J genes are TRBV25-1 and TRBJ2-1, with D maybe TRBD1 (5 bases). The germline V gene has CDR1 MGHDK and CDR2 SYGVNS. This CDR3 comprises 14 residues. Trimming removed 7 bases at V and 4 bases at J, with 14 bases between. CDR3 in amino acids: CASTPDSPYNEQFF. The CDR3 DNA sequence: TGTGCCAGCACCCCCGACAGCCCGTACAATGAGCAGTTCTTC.

V gene TRBV28 combines with J gene TRBJ1-2, with a tentative D call TRBD1 (6 bases). V was trimmed by 6 bases and J by 6 bases, leaving 11 bases between them. CDR3 length: 12 amino acids. Germline CDR1 is MDHEN and CDR2 is SYDVKM. CDR3 protein: CASRNAGDGYTF. The CDR3 nucleotides are TGTGCCAGCAGAAACGCAGGGGATGGCTACACCTTC.

V and J are TRBV4-1 and TRBJ1-2; 9 bases fit TRBD1. Unmatched junction bases numbered 6, after V lost 3 bases and J lost 4 bases. CDR1 and CDR2 from the germline V gene are MGHRA and YSYEKL. The CDR3 contains 15 residues. CDR3 sequence: CASSQEYRGPYGYTF. Written as DNA, the CDR3 is TGCGCCAGCAGCCAGGAATACAGGGGGCCCTATGGCTACACCTTC.